This T cell receptor beta chain is from a study of OX40 agonist ivuxolimab in advanced cancers. With respect to the entire study: The costimulatory receptor OX40 (CD134) was targeted by ivuxolimab, a fully human IgG2 agonistic monoclonal antibody. Partial responses were achieved by three dose-escalation patients, of whom one had hepatocellular carcinoma and two had cutaneous melanoma. In the dose-escalation cohort, 82.7% of patients were male, and the mean age was approximately 55 years, with a range of about 23 to 85. Prior anti-PD-1, anti-PD-L1 or anti-CTLA-4 therapy was permitted, and about two fifths of dose-escalation patients had received checkpoint inhibitors. The monotherapy dose-escalation portion (N of about 50 patients) of the phase I ivuxolimab trial is reported in the paper. The point of sequencing TCRbeta in the periphery was to test whether ivuxolimab changed TCR sequence diversity and drove clonal T-cell expansion. Of the 52 patients in dose escalation, 19 had hepatocellular carcinoma, around 15 had melanoma, 9 had renal cell carcinoma and 9 had head and neck cancer. Intravenous ivuxolimab was administered to patients every 2 weeks at six dose levels: 0.01, 0.1, 0.3, 1.5, 3 and 10 mg/kg.

The trial excluded patients who had a history of autoimmune disease or were on systemic immunosuppression. Peripheral blood for TCR sequencing was collected from all dose cohorts at baseline, on cycle 4 day 1, and on cycle 7 day 1. The samples were drawn from a first-in-human, open-label, multicenter phase I dose-escalation trial of ivuxolimab. The trial enrolled adults with locally advanced or metastatic head and neck squamous cell, hepatocellular, melanoma or renal cell carcinoma. Before TCR sequencing, CD4+ and CD8+ T cells were separately sorted from peripheral blood. With respect to this clone: Its antigen is still unknown. Base qualities were left out, and no much larger clone turns up one base away.

What the research found in general, with its limitations: Low levels of normalized T-cell clonal expansion were also seen in some patients who did not respond. On average, CD8+ T cells showed more expanded clones than CD4+ T cells after ivuxolimab. At doses from 0.1 to 3.0 mg/kg, clonal expansion was seen in both CD4+ and CD8+ blood T cells between baseline and week 6. The antigen specificity of the peripheral T cells that underwent clonal expansion was not determined. In the 0.1-3.0 mg/kg groups, partial responders had among the lowest normalized peripheral clonal expansion, particularly in CD8+ T cells.

Genomic DNA was isolated from the sorted cells so that the TCRbeta CDR3 region could be sequenced. The immunoSEQ Assay was used for sequencing of TCRbeta CDR3 regions. Imported from immuneACCESS, the table was reduced by TCRdb to in-frame sequences with V and J called. These copies leave out some clones; in studies compared against another copy, an unresolved V gene accounts for under half, and the cause of the remainder is not known. Counted in this sample were 77,000 or so clones; 90% of them appeared once. The ten largest clones add up to less than 2% of the sample. V gives up 0 bases and J gives up 0 bases, and the segment between their germline ends measures 10 bases. The CDR3 has 16 amino acids, counting the end cysteine and phenylalanine. CDR3 DNA only is kept here, 48 bases in frame from base 1. Reading the germline V gene (reference sequence) gives CDR1 SGHKS and CDR2 YYEKEE.

Sequenced here: CD4+ or CD8+ T cells sorted from blood, sampled in a trial of the OX40 agonist ivuxolimab. The TCR was taken from an adult with an advanced solid tumor such as melanoma, head and neck, liver or kidney cancer. The receptor chain draws on TRBV5-5 and TRBJ1-3; no D gene can be assigned with confidence. The bases are TGTGCCAGCAGCTTGGCCGACGCTTCCTCTGGAAACACCATATATTTT. It encodes CASSLADASSGNTIYF.